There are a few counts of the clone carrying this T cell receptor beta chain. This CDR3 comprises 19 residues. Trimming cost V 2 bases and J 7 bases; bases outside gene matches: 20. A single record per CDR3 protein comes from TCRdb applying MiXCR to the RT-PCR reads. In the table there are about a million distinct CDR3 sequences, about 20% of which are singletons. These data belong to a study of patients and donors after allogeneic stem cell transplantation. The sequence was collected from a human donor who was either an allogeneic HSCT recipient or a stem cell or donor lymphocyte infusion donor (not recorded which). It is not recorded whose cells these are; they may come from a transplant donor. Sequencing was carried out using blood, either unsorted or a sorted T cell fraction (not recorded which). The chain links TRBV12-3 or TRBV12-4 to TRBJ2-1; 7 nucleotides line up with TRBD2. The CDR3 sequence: CASSLFRPSGGLAVNEQFF. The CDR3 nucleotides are TGTGCCAGCAGTTTATTTCGTCCGAGCGGTGGGCTAGCGGTGAATGAGCAGTTCTTC.